This T cell receptor beta chain was sequenced in a study of regulatory T cells in long-lasting Graves disease. The length of the CDR3 is 13 residues. CDR1 MDHEN and CDR2 SYDVKM come from the germline V gene. Trimming pared 4 bases from V and 7 bases from J, leaving 11 bases between. As for time point: newly diagnosed GD, antithyroid drugs for less than 3 months. Generation of the TCR library employed RNA extracted from PBMCs. One endocrinology department in Xi'an, China, was where patients came from. This clonotype appeared many times. HTBI primers from iRepertoire and Arm-PCR of CDR3 regions yielded the TCR beta libraries. TCRdb independently ran MiXCR on the multiplex PCR reads; one entry per CDR3 protein. The sample has about 440,000 distinct CDR3 sequences; less than 20% are singletons. These sequences were also reported in another study, on T cells in Graves' hyperthyroidism and ophthalmopathy. Per that paper: The HTBI primer set drove a first-round RT-PCR of the TCR CDR3. Ophthalmopathy was identified by the model a median approximately 6.4 months ahead of onset.

This chain connects TRBV28 to TRBJ2-1, with a possible D match to TRBD2 (6 bases). This receptor was identified in a woman under 30 with Graves disease. The input for sequencing was peripheral blood mononuclear cells (PBMCs), taken at new diagnosis, from a patient treated with antithyroid drugs. The CDR3: CASSSEGKNEQFF. The DNA for the CDR3 is TGTGCCAGCAGTTCGGAGGGGAAGAATGAGCAGTTCTTC.